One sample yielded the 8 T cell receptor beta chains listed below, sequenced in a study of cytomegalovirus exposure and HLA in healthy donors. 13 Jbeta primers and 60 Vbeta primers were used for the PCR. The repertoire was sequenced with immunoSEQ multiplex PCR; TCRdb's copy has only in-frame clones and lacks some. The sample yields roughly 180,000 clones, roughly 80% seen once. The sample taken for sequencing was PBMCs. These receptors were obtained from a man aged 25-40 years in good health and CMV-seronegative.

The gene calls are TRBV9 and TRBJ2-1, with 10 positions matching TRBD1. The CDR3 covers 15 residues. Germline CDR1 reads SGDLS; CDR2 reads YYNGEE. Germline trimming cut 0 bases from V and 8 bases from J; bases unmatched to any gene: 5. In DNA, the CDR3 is TGTGCCAGCAGCGTAGCCGGGACAGGGGATGATGAGCAGTTCTTC. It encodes CASSVAGTGDDEQFF.

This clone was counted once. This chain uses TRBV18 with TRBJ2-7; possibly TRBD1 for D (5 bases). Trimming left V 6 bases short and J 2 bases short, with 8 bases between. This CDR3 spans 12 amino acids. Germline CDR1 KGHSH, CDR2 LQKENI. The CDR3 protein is CASSRDAYEQYF. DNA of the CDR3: TGTGCCAGCTCCAGGGATGCCTACGAGCAGTACTTC.

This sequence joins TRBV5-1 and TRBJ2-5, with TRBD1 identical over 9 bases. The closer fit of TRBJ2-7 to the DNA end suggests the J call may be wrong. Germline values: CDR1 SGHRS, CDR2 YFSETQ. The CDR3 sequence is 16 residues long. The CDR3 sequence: CASSEDRGRISYEQYF. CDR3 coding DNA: TGCGCCAGCAGCGAGGACAGGGGTCGGATCTCCTACGAGCAGTACTTC.

The CDR3 reads CASSRLDRDTEAFF. The CDR3 DNA sequence: TGTGCCAGCAGCAGATTAGACAGGGACACTGAAGCTTTCTTT. This chain joins TRBV5-6 and TRBJ1-1; 7 nucleotides match TRBD1. V was pared by 4 bases and J by 3 bases, with 6 bases of the junction left unmatched. Per germline, CDR1 SGHDT and CDR2 YYEEEE. The CDR3 spans 14 residues.

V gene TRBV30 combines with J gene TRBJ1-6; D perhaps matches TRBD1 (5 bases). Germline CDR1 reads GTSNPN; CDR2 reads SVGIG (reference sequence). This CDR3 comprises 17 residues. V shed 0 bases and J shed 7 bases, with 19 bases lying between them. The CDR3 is CAWSVGTSSFGNSPLHF. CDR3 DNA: TGTGCCTGGAGTGTAGGGACTTCGAGTTTTGGAAATTCACCCCTCCACTTT.

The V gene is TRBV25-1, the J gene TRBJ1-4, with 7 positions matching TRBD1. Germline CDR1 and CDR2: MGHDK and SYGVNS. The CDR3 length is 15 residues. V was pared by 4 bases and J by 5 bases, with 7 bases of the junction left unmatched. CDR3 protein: CASSGRDRKNEKLFF. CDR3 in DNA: TGTGCCAGCAGTGGTCGGGACAGAAAGAATGAAAAACTGTTTTTT.

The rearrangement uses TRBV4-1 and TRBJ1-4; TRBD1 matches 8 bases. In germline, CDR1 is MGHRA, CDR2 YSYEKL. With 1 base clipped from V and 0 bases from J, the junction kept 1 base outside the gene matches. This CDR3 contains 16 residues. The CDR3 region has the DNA TGCGCCAGCAGCCAAGCACAGGGGGCAACTAATGAAAAACTGTTTTTT. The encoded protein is CASSQAQGATNEKLFF.

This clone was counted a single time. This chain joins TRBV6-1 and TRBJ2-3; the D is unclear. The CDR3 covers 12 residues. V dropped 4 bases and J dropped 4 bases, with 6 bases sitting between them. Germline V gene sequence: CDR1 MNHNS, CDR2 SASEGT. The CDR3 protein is CASSVPSDTQYF. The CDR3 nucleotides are TGTGCCAGCAGTGTTCCTTCAGATACGCAGTATTTT.